One TCR beta chain is described in this entry. What it binds is not known. Germline assignment: CDR1 SGDLS and CDR2 YYNGEE. CDR3 length: 16 residues. V was pared by 3 bases and J by 9 bases, with 19 bases between. This entry belongs to a study of OX40 agonist ivuxolimab in advanced cancers. Study-wide findings and caveats: Fewer expanded clones were found on average in CD4+ than in CD8+ T cells.

Sequencing used immunoSEQ multiplex PCR; TCRdb keeps in-frame clones, though not all of them. This sample has just under 20,000 clones, with approximately 80% found just once. The specimen comprised CD4+ or CD8+ T cells sorted from blood, sampled in a trial of the OX40 agonist ivuxolimab. The receptor's source is an adult with an advanced solid tumor such as melanoma, head and neck, liver or kidney cancer. This chain links TRBV9 with TRBJ1-6; possible D gene TRBD1, 5 bases. DNA for the CDR3: TGTGCCAGCAGCGCCCTTTCAACAGGAGAAAGTTCACCCCTCCACTTT. It codes for CASSALSTGESSPLHF.